The 28 T cell receptor beta chains in this list originate from one sample, sequenced in a study of breast tumors, draining lymph nodes, adjacent tissues. TCRdb reprocessed the multiplex PCR reads via MiXCR and lists one record per CDR3 protein. The data contain approximately 63,000 distinct CDR3 sequences, approximately 57% of them singletons. Sequencing used breast tumor tissue. Source of these receptors: a female donor with breast cancer. Some clones in this sample may be carry-over from other donors' samples.

The V gene is TRBV6-6, the J gene TRBJ2-3; no firm D call. V was trimmed by 5 bases and J by 6 bases, leaving 15 bases between them. Germline V gene sequence: CDR1 MNHNY, CDR2 SVGAGI (reference sequence). The CDR3 spans 14 residues. CDR3 nucleotides: TGTGCCAGCAGTCACAGTGGTTGGACGGATACGCAGTATTTT. Its protein is CASSHSGWTDTQYF.

The chain couples TRBV24-1 to TRBJ2-5; TRBD2 matches at 7 bases. The CDR3 totals 16 residues. With V trimmed by 4 bases and J by 4 bases, 11 bases remained unmatched. CDR1 is KGHDR, CDR2 SFDVKD, per germline. CDR3 nucleotide sequence: TGTGCCACCAGTGACCCGCTTCGGGGGAGGGGAGAGACCCAGTACTTC. Protein: CATSDPLRGRGETQYF.

To note about this clonotype: At one boundary the junction diverges from the germline segment, which might be a read error. In DNA, the CDR3 is TGTACCAGCAGCCCGGAGGACCTTAGCAATCGGCCCCAGCATTTT. Translating gives CTSSPEDLSNRPQHF. The chain is built from TRBV7-2 and TRBJ1-5; D uncertain. CDR1 SGHTA and CDR2 FQGNSA come from the germline V gene. The CDR3 contains 15 residues.

The chain combines TRBV4-1 with TRBJ1-6, with 8 bases lining up with TRBD1. Germline CDR1 is MGHRA and CDR2 is YSYEKL. This CDR3 is built from 18 residues. J was trimmed by 1 base and V by 7 bases; bases with no gene match: 12. CDR3 nucleotides: TGCGCCAGCACCGAAGCCCCACAGGGGGAGTCCTATAATTCACCCCTCCACTTT. Encoded protein: CASTEAPQGESYNSPLHF.

In its sample, this clonotype was seen a few times. The V gene is TRBV5-6, the J gene TRBJ2-6; the D call may be TRBD1 or TRBD2 (5 bases each). Trimming cost V 0 bases and J 4 bases, with 8 bases left between them. Germline lookup yields CDR1 SGHDT and CDR2 YYEEEE. This CDR3 spans 15 amino acids. The DNA of the CDR3 is TGTGCCAGCAGCTTGGCCGGGACCGGGGCCAACGTCCTGACTTTC. It yields the protein CASSLAGTGANVLTF. Variable domain in full (rest from reference TRBV5-6 and TRBJ2-6): DAGVTQSPTHLIKTRGQQVTLRCSPKSGHDTVSWYQQALGQGPQFIFQYYEEEERQRGNFPDRFSGHQFPNYSSELNVNALLLGDSALYLCASSLAGTGANVLTFGAGSRLTVL.

This clonotype was observed a single time. This chain links TRBV10-3 with TRBJ1-6; TRBD1 aligns across 7 bases. This CDR3 contains 11 residues. Looked up from germline, CDR1 is ENHRY and CDR2 is SYGVKD. J was trimmed by 12 bases and V by 10 bases; bases with no gene match: 6. CDR3 in amino acids: CATGQQQPLHF. In nucleotides, the CDR3 is TGTGCCACGGGACAGCAACAACCCCTCCACTTT.

This clonotype was found many times. This chain links TRBV4-2 with TRBJ2-3; a possible D gene is TRBD2 (6 bases). This CDR3 contains 13 residues. The germline V gene encodes CDR1 LGHNA and CDR2 YNFKEQ. V was shortened by 0 bases and J by 9 bases, with 10 bases between the two germline ends. The CDR3 nucleotides read TGTGCCAGCAGCCAAGAGGAGGGTTCCACGCAGTATTTT. Encoded protein: CASSQEEGSTQYF.

This chain joins TRBV24-1 and TRBJ2-1, with unresolved D. This CDR3 has 16 amino acids. Trimming removed 5 bases from V and 4 bases from J, with 17 bases in between. CDR1 is KGHDR and CDR2 is SFDVKD in the germline V gene. The CDR3 reads CATSVGRTLLYNEQFF. The CDR3 region has the DNA TGTGCCACCAGTGTAGGGCGTACGCTTCTTTACAATGAGCAGTTCTTC.

Ten or more counts support this clonotype. The chain couples TRBV7-9 to TRBJ1-3; D ambiguous. CDR3 length: 12 residues. Germline CDR1 reads SEHNR; CDR2 reads FQNEAQ (reference sequence). With 3 bases removed from V and 9 bases from J, the gap between germline ends came to 9 bases. CDR3 in DNA: TGTGCCAGCAGCTTGGAGGGCCCCACCATATATTTT. It encodes CASSLEGPTIYF.

V usage is TRBV7-9 and J usage is TRBJ1-3; the D gene is possibly TRBD1 (6 bases). This CDR3 contains 16 residues. CDR1 is SEHNR and CDR2 is FQNEAQ in the germline V gene (reference sequence). V lost 5 bases and J 0 bases, leaving 14 bases between the germline ends. In DNA form, the CDR3 reads TGTGCCAGCAGCCTACAGGGCGGGAGCTCTGGAAACACCATATATTTT. Translated: CASSLQGGSSGNTIYF.

This clonotype was counted many times. This sequence joins TRBV9 and TRBJ1-3, with 7 nucleotides matching TRBD1. Germline V lookup: CDR1 SGDLS, CDR2 YYNGEE. There are 15 residues in the CDR3. Losses at the gene ends were 4 bases for V and 1 base for J; bases not matched to a gene: 5. The CDR3, as DNA: TGTGCCAGCAGCCGAATGACAGGGTCTGGAAACACCATATATTTT. Protein sequence: CASSRMTGSGNTIYF.

This clonotype was counted a few times. Given a much more abundant clone one base away, this may be a read error. The chain joins TRBV5-6 to TRBJ2-1; D perhaps matches TRBD2 (5 bases). The CDR3 has 15 amino acids. Germline values: CDR1 SGHDT, CDR2 YYEEEE. The V gene lost 5 bases and the J gene lost 4 bases, with 16 bases spanning the gap. The CDR3 sequence is CASSLTRAGYNEQFF. As DNA, the CDR3 is TGTGCCAGCAGTTTGACGAGGGCGGGTTACAATGAGCAGTTCTTC.

This sequence joins TRBV7-9 and TRBJ2-7; TRBD1 matches at 7 bases. The CDR3 covers 14 residues. Per the germline V gene, CDR1 is SEHNR and CDR2 is FQNEAQ (reference sequence). V gave up 0 bases and J gave up 2 bases; unmatched junction bases: 1. CDR3 in DNA: TGTGCCAGCAGCTTAGCACAGGGGACCTACGAGCAGTACTTC. It is translated as CASSLAQGTYEQYF. The complete variable domain, with remaining parts taken from reference TRBV7-9 and TRBJ2-7, reads DTGVSQNPRHKITKRGQNVTFRCDPISEHNRLYWYRQTLGQGPEFLTYFQNEAQLEKSRLLSDRFSAERPKGSFSTLEIQRTEQGDSAMYLCASSLAQGTYEQYFGPGTRLTVT.

The chain employs TRBV7-3 and TRBJ2-1, with 11 bases fitting TRBD2. Germline V gene lookup returns CDR1 SGHTA and CDR2 FQGTGA. With 0 bases clipped from V and 6 bases from J, the junction kept 7 bases outside the gene matches. The CDR3 spans 17 residues. Written as DNA, the CDR3 is TGTGCCAGCAGCTTAACGGCTAGCGGGGGGTTGCTCAATGAGCAGTTCTTC. Its translation: CASSLTASGGLLNEQFF.

The chain carries TRBV20-1 and TRBJ2-7, with D possibly being TRBD1 or TRBD2 (5 bases each). Germline-derived CDR1 and CDR2 are DFQATT and SNEGSKA (reference sequence). Trimming cost V 6 bases and J 6 bases, with 24 bases left between them. CDR3 length: 15 residues. The CDR3 DNA reads as TGCAGTGCCCCGAGCGCGTTGAGGGGTCAACGCGAGCAGTACTTC. Residues: CSAPSALRGQREQYF.

This clonotype showed up just once. This chain links TRBV20-1 with TRBJ1-5, with a tentative D call TRBD1 (5 bases). Per the germline V gene, CDR1 is DFQATT and CDR2 is SNEGSKA (reference sequence). V gave up 5 bases and J gave up 11 bases, with 19 bases separating them. The CDR3 sequence is 13 residues long. CDR3 residues: CSAGREPAGTQHF. CDR3 bases: TGCAGTGCTGGACGGGAGCCTGCAGGGACCCAGCATTTT.

The table lists this clonotype with many counts. The chain carries TRBV28 and TRBJ1-3; D call uncertain. The germline gives CDR1 MDHEN, CDR2 SYDVKM. Trimming pared 2 bases from V and 1 base from J, leaving 9 bases between. The CDR3 sequence is 15 residues long. As DNA, the CDR3 is TGTGCCAGCAGTTTAGGGCTGGGGTCTGGAAACACCATATATTTT. Amino acids: CASSLGLGSGNTIYF.

This clonotype came up once. V usage is TRBV25-1 and J usage is TRBJ1-4; D is unresolved. Germline V gives CDR1 MGHDK, CDR2 SYGVNS. This CDR3 contains 15 residues. V shed 4 bases and J shed 4 bases, with 13 bases lying between them. Here the CDR3 DNA reads TGTGCCAGCAGTGGCCGGACGGACCGTAATGAAAAACTGTTTTTT. It specifies CASSGRTDRNEKLFF.

The chain joins TRBV7-8 to TRBJ2-3; no clear D. The V end lost 0 bases, the J end lost 2 bases, and 6 bases lay between the germline ends. CDR1 and CDR2 (germline): SGHVS, FQNEAQ. This CDR3 region has 14 residues. In nucleotides, the CDR3 is TGTGCCAGCAGCTTAGCGGACCACACAGATACGCAGTATTTT. It specifies CASSLADHTDTQYF.

In this sample, this clonotype turned up many times. The V call is TRBV5-4, the J call TRBJ2-7; D is unresolved. CDR1 and CDR2 from the germline V gene are SGHNT and YYREEE (reference sequence). The CDR3 totals 16 residues. The V gene lost 0 bases and the J gene lost 6 bases, with 19 bases spanning the gap. CDR3 DNA sequence: TGTGCCAGCAGCTTGGAGGTGAACACGTTAAAAGGCGAGCAGTACTTC. Its protein is CASSLEVNTLKGEQYF.

This clonotype was observed at least ten times. A much larger clone is a single base away; this may be a read error. The chain carries TRBV20-1 and TRBJ1-2; a weak D match, TRBD1 (5 bases). CDR1 is DFQATT, CDR2 SNEGSKA, per germline (reference sequence). V was cut by 1 base and J by 10 bases, with 16 bases left in between. This CDR3 is built from 13 residues. This CDR3 is CSARAWAGGAYTF. CDR3 bases: TGCAGTGCTAGAGCTTGGGCAGGAGGGGCCTACACCTTC.

The genes are TRBV7-9 and TRBJ1-2; 10 bases are shared with TRBD1. Germline V CDR1 and CDR2: SEHNR, FQNEAQ (reference sequence). The V segment lost 6 bases and the J segment 6 bases; nucleotides outside the gene matches: 7. The CDR3 runs to 14 residues. The DNA of the CDR3 is TGTGCCAGCAGGCCGACAGGGGGCGCCGATGGCTACACCTTC. Its translation is CASRPTGGADGYTF. Supplemented by reference TRBV7-9 and TRBJ1-2, the full variable domain reads DTGVSQNPRHKITKRGQNVTFRCDPISEHNRLYWYRQTLGQGPEFLTYFQNEAQLEKSRLLSDRFSAERPKGSFSTLEIQRTEQGDSAMYLCASRPTGGADGYTFGSGTRLTVV.

The chain uses TRBV14 and TRBJ2-3, with TRBD2 matching over 7 bases. Germline-derived CDR1 and CDR2 are SGHDN and FVKESK. Trimming cost V 7 bases and J 0 bases; bases outside gene matches: 7. This CDR3 comprises 15 residues. CDR3 bases: TGTGCCAGCAATTGGGGGGGACCTAGCACAGATACGCAGTATTTT. Protein: CASNWGGPSTDTQYF.

In regard to this clonotype: Possible read error: a much larger clone is one base away. CDR3 in DNA: TGTGCCAGCACCCGGACGGCGTACTTGGGCTACACCTTC. Its translation: CASTRTAYLGYTF. The genes are TRBV6-1 and TRBJ1-2; D gene uncertain. Trimming removed 7 bases at V and 8 bases at J, with 17 bases between. Germline assignment: CDR1 MNHNS and CDR2 SASEGT. The CDR3 runs to 13 residues.

V is TRBV19 and J is TRBJ2-1; D gene unclear. Trimming took 5 bases from V and 9 from J, leaving 20 bases between them. The CDR3 covers 15 residues. The germline CDR1 and CDR2 sequences are LNHDA and SQIVND (reference sequence). The CDR3 spells CASSPARTRHSEQFF. CDR3 DNA: TGTGCCAGTAGTCCAGCAAGGACCCGGCATAGTGAGCAGTTCTTC. Full variable domain (rest looked up from reference TRBV19 and TRBJ2-1): DGGITQSPKYLFRKEGQNVTLSCEQNLNHDAMYWYRQDPGQGLRLIYYSQIVNDFQKGDIAEGYSVSREKKESFPLTVTSAQKNPTAFYLCASSPARTRHSEQFFGPGTRLTVL.

This clonotype was detected only a few times. This clone may be a read error of a much larger clone one base away. The chain is built from TRBV10-3 and TRBJ2-1; 8 bases fit TRBD2. Trimming at V came to 10 bases and at J to 0 bases, leaving 8 bases not matched to a gene. The CDR3 is 15 amino acids. Germline CDR1 ENHRY, CDR2 SYGVKD. DNA of the CDR3: TGTGCCAGCAGGTTAGCGGGGAGCTCCTACAATGAGCAGTTCTTC. Its translation: CASRLAGSSYNEQFF.

This clonotype was picked up one time. The V gene is TRBV30, the J gene TRBJ1-3; 10 bases align to TRBD1. The V and J ends lost 5 bases and 0 bases, in that order; junction bases with no gene match: 4. The length of the CDR3 is 15 residues. Germline V CDR1 and CDR2: GTSNPN, SVGIG (reference sequence). The CDR3 loop reads CAWQTGGVSGNTIYF. For the CDR3, the DNA is TGTGCCTGGCAGACAGGGGGCGTCTCTGGAAACACCATATATTTT.

The chain uses TRBV20-1 and TRBJ1-3, with 7 bases identical to TRBD1. The CDR3 extends over 14 amino acids. Per germline, CDR1 DFQATT and CDR2 SNEGSKA (reference sequence). The trim removed 6 bases at V and 2 bases at J, leaving 7 bases unmatched. The CDR3 protein is CSAAVGGAGNTIYF. The CDR3 DNA reads TGCAGTGCGGCAGTAGGGGGCGCTGGAAACACCATATATTTT.